The next 15 T cell receptor beta chains were all read from a single sample in a study of post-analysis software for immune sequencing data. Points from the study as a whole: When patients were compared with controls, 4 or 5 TRBV segments were more frequent, TRBV5-6, TRBV5-1 and TRBV20-1 among them.

Antigens of these TCRs are unknown. Built from TCR beta cDNA, the libraries had unique molecular identifiers in them. TCRdb passed the PCR reads through MiXCR, listing each CDR3 protein once. The profile shows approximately 250,000 distinct CDR3 sequences, less than 40% of them singletons. The sequenced sample was blood. The receptors were sampled from a girl under 18 with multiple sclerosis.

The chain combines TRBV6-6 with TRBJ1-2; the D is unclear. CDR3 length equals 16 residues. The germline V gene has CDR1 MNHNY and CDR2 SVGAGI (reference sequence). Trimming removed 3 bases from V and 3 bases from J, with 17 bases in between. CDR3 sequence: CASSYRPESLDYGYTF. The CDR3 nucleotides read TGTGCCAGCAGTTATCGCCCAGAGAGCTTGGACTATGGCTACACCTTC.

The rearrangement links TRBV20-1 to TRBJ2-5; maybe TRBD1 (6 bases). The closer fit of TRBJ2-7 to the DNA end suggests the J call may be wrong. This CDR3 spans 14 amino acids. Germline loops: CDR1 DFQATT, CDR2 SNEGSKA (reference sequence). CDR3 sequence (DNA): TGCAGTGCTTCCGGGACAACGGAGGTGTACGAGCAGTACTTC. Protein: CSASGTTEVYEQYF.

This clonotype was picked up many times. The rearrangement joins TRBV6-5 to TRBJ2-5, with D perhaps assigned TRBD1 or TRBD2 (6 bases each). CDR1 is MNHEY, CDR2 SVGAGI, per germline. V lost 6 bases and J lost 4, with 21 bases in between. The CDR3 runs 16 residues. The CDR3 bases are TGTGCCAGCAGATCCCTGGGACGGGGGCCCCCAGAGACCCAGTACTTC. It encodes CASRSLGRGPPETQYF.

This clonotype was seen at least ten times. This sequence joins TRBV20-1 and TRBJ2-1; 8 nucleotides line up with TRBD2. CDR1 is DFQATT, CDR2 SNEGSKA, per germline (reference sequence). The CDR3 covers 17 residues. The junction had 11 bases not matched to a gene; V was cut back by 3 bases and J by 1 base. CDR3 DNA: TGCAGTGCTAGTGAACCGGGACTAGAAGGTTCCTACAATGAGCAGTTCTTC. This codes for CSASEPGLEGSYNEQFF.

This chain joins TRBV3-1 and TRBJ1-5, with 8 bases aligning to TRBD1. Trimming cost V 5 bases and J 4 bases; bases outside gene matches: 7. The CDR3 sequence is 15 residues long. Germline V gives CDR1 LGHDT, CDR2 YNNKEL (reference sequence). The CDR3 loop reads CASSSNDRGNQPQHF. DNA for the CDR3: TGTGCCAGCAGCTCAAATGACAGGGGAAATCAGCCCCAGCATTTT. The whole variable domain, filled in from reference TRBV3-1 and TRBJ1-5, reads DTAVSQTPKYLVTQMGNDKSIKCEQNLGHDTMYWYKQDSKKFLKIMFSYNNKELIINETVPNRFSPKSPDKAHLNLHINSLELGDSAVYFCASSSNDRGNQPQHFGDGTRLSIL.

This clonotype has just a few counts. The V gene is TRBV5-8, the J gene TRBJ1-2; D ambiguous. Trimming took off 0 bases at V and 3 bases at J, with 6 bases between the two ends. This CDR3 is 13 amino acids long. From germline, CDR1 is SGHTS and CDR2 YDEGEE. The DNA for the CDR3 is TGTGCCAGCAGCTTGGACGGGTACTATGGCTACACCTTC. As protein: CASSLDGYYGYTF.

Concerning this clonotype itself: This may come from a read error, since a much larger clone is one base off. The chain is built from TRBV5-1 and TRBJ2-5; possibly TRBD1 for D (5 bases). CDR1 and CDR2 from the germline V gene are SGHRS and YFSETQ. This CDR3 is built from 16 residues. V was trimmed by 1 base and J by 11 bases, leaving 24 bases between them. The CDR3 coding sequence is TGCGCCAGCAGCTTGTTCGAGCGAAGGATGGACAATGAGCAGTACTTC. This encodes CASSLFERRMDNEQYF.

In the case of this clonotype: A much more abundant neighbour one base away suggests this may be a read error. The rearrangement joins TRBV10-3 to TRBJ2-5; 13 bases map to TRBD2. J gave up 11 bases and V 0 bases, and 6 bases lay outside the gene matches. Germline-derived CDR1 and CDR2 are ENHRY and SYGVKD. The CDR3 totals 15 residues. The DNA for the CDR3 is TGTGCCATCAGTGAGTCGGGACTAGCGGGAATTGAGCAGTACTTC. Protein: CAISESGLAGIEQYF.

This clonotype was picked up many times. The chain combines TRBV20-1 with TRBJ2-1; 8 bases agree with TRBD2. CDR1 is DFQATT, CDR2 SNEGSKA, per germline (reference sequence). The CDR3 is 14 residues long. Losses at the gene ends were 3 bases for V and 8 bases for J; bases not matched to a gene: 9. CDR3 bases: TGCAGTGCTAGTATTAGCGGGAAAGGGGATGAGCAGTTCTTC. It translates to CSASISGKGDEQFF.

J is TRBJ1-2 and V is TRBV11-2; D ambiguous. The V end lost 5 bases, the J end lost 3 bases, and 10 bases lay between the germline ends. Germline V CDR1 and CDR2: SGHAT, FQNNGV. The CDR3 sequence is 13 residues long. The CDR3 DNA sequence: TGTGCCAGCAGCCACGGAACTTACTATGGCTACACCTTC. Translating it yields CASSHGTYYGYTF.

This clonotype was found many times. This sequence joins TRBV29-1 and TRBJ2-1, with 8 bases lining up with TRBD2. The CDR3 extends over 14 amino acids. Losses at the gene ends were 7 bases for V and 10 bases for J; bases not matched to a gene: 15. Looked up from germline, CDR1 is SQVTM and CDR2 is ANQGSEA. Written as DNA, the CDR3 is TGCAGCGCCGGACTAGCTCGGGTCCTCGGGGAGCAGTTCTTC. Its translation is CSAGLARVLGEQFF.

This clonotype was counted ten times or more. V and J are TRBV7-9 and TRBJ2-5; possibly TRBD1 for D (5 bases). Germline V gives CDR1 SEHNR, CDR2 FQNEAQ (reference sequence). This CDR3 comprises 15 residues. V lost 5 bases and J lost 2, with 15 bases in between. CDR3 sequence reads: CASSRRQSRQETQYF. CDR3 sequence (DNA): TGTGCCAGCAGCCGCCGACAGAGTAGACAAGAGACCCAGTACTTC.

The chain has TRBV6-5 and TRBJ2-2, with D maybe TRBD2 (5 bases). This CDR3 has 16 residues. The germline CDR1 and CDR2 sequences are MNHEY and SVGAGI. V shed 3 bases and J shed 1 base, with 12 bases lying between them. The CDR3 sequence is CASSYGSSVNTGELFF. CDR3 nucleotides: TGTGCCAGCAGTTATGGGAGTAGCGTGAACACCGGGGAGCTGTTTTTT.

The sample holds many counts of this clonotype. The chain recombines TRBV28 with TRBJ2-4; TRBD1 or TRBD2 may be the D gene (5 bases each). V lost 2 bases and J lost 10, with 12 bases in between. The germline V gene has CDR1 MDHEN and CDR2 SYDVKM. CDR3 length: 13 amino acids. The CDR3 coding sequence is TGTGCCAGCAGTTTAATCGGGAAGGGGATTCAGTACTTC. Residues: CASSLIGKGIQYF.

This clonotype showed up many times. V is TRBV5-1 and J is TRBJ1-5; 9 bases align to TRBD1. With V trimmed by 4 bases and J by 4 bases, 6 bases remained unmatched. This CDR3 spans 15 amino acids. CDR1 and CDR2 (germline): SGHRS, YFSETQ. The DNA of the CDR3 is TGCGCCAGCAGCCCCCGGACAGGGGAAAATCAGCCCCAGCATTTT. It yields the protein CASSPRTGENQPQHF.